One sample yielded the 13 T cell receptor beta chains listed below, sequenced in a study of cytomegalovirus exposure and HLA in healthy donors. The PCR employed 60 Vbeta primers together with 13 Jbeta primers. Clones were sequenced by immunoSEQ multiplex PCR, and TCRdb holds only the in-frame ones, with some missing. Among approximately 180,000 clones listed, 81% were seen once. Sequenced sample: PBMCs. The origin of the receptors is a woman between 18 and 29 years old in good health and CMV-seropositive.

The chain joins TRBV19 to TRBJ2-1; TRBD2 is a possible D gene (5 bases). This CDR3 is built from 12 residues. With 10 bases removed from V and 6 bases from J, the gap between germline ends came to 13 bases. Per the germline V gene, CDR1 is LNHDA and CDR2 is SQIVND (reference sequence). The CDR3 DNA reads TGTGCCACTGTCGGGGTTTCCAATGAGCAGTTCTTC. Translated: CATVGVSNEQFF.

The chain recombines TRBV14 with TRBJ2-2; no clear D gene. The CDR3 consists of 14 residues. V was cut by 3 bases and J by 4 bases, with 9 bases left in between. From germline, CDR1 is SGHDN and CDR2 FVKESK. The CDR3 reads CASSQRLGTGELFF. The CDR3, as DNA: TGTGCCAGCAGCCAGCGACTGGGCACCGGGGAGCTGTTTTTT.

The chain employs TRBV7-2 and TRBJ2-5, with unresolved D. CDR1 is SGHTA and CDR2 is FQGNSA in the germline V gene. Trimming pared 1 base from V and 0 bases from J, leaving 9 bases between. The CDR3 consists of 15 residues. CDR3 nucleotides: TGTGCCAGCAGCTTAGATATGGGCTACCAAGAGACCCAGTACTTC. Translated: CASSLDMGYQETQYF.

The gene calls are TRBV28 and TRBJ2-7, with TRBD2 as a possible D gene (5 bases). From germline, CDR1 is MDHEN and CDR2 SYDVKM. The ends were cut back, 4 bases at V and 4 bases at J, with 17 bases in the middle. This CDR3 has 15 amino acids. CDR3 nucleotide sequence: TGTGCCAGCAGTTCCGACTACAAGCCTATTTACGAGCAGTACTTC. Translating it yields CASSSDYKPIYEQYF.

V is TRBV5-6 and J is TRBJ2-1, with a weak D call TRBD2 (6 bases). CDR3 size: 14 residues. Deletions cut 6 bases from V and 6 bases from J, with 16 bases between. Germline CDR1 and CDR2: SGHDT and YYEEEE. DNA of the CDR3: TGTGCCAGCACCCAGAGGGCGGGATTCAATGAGCAGTTCTTC. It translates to CASTQRAGFNEQFF.

The DNA of the CDR3 is TGTGCCAGCAGCTTAGTAGGACAGCTCACCGGGGAGCTGTTTTTT. Its protein is CASSLVGQLTGELFF. This chain joins TRBV7-9 and TRBJ2-2; perhaps TRBD1 as D (6 bases). The CDR3 runs 15 residues. Germline V gene lookup returns CDR1 SEHNR and CDR2 FQNEAQ (reference sequence). Between the trimmed V and J ends, which lost 1 base and 4 bases, there was a span of 10 bases.

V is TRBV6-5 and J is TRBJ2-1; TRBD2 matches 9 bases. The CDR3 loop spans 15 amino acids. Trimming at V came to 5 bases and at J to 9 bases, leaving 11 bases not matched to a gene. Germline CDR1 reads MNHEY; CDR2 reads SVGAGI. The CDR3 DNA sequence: TGTGCCAGCAGTCACGTCGGCGGGGGGGCCCTTGAGCAGTTCTTC. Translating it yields CASSHVGGGALEQFF.

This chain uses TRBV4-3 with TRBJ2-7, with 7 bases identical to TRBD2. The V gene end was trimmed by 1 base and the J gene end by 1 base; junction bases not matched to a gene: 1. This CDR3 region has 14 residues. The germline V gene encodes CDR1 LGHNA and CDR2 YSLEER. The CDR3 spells CASSQGGGSYEQYF. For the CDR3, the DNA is TGCGCCAGCAGCCAAGGGGGGGGTTCCTACGAGCAGTACTTC.

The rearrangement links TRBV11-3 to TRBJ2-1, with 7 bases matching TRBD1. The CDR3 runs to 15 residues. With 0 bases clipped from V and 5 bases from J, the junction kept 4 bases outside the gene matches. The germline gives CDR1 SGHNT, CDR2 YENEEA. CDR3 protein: CASSLDTGAHNEQFF. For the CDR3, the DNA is TGTGCCAGCAGCTTAGACACAGGGGCTCACAATGAGCAGTTCTTC.

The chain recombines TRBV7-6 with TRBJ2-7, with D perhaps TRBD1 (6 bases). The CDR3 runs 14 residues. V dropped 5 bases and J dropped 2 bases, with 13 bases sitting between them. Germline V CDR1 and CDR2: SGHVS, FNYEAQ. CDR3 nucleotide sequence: TGTGCCAGCAGCCTAACACAGGGCCCCTACGAGCAGTACTTC. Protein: CASSLTQGPYEQYF.

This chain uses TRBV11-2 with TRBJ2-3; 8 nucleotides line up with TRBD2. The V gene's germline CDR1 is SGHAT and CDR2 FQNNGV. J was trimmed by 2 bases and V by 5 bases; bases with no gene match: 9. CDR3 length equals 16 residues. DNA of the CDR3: TGTGCCAGCAGCCCAGCGGGGGCGGGGTCCACAGATACGCAGTATTTT. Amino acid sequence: CASSPAGAGSTDTQYF.

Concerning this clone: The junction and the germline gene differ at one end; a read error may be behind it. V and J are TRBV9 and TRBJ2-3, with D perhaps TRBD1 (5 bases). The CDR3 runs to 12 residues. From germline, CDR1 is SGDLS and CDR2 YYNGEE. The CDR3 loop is CASSGSTRQLHF. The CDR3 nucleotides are TGTGCCAGCAGCGGGAGTACGAGACAGCTGCATTTT.

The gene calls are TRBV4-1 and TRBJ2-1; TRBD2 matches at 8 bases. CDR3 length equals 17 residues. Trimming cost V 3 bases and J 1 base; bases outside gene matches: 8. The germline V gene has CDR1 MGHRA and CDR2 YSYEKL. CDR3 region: CASSQWAGGESYNEQFF. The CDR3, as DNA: TGCGCCAGCAGCCAGTGGGCGGGGGGAGAGTCCTACAATGAGCAGTTCTTC.